These 14 T cell receptor beta chains came from one sample sequenced in a study of blood T cell repertoires in COVID-19. The repertoire was sequenced with immunoSEQ multiplex PCR; TCRdb's copy has only in-frame clones and lacks some. The data contain around 200,000 clones, about 90% of them singletons. The specimen sequenced was peripheral blood. These receptors were obtained from a woman younger than 35 who had recovered from COVID-19.

This sequence joins TRBV5-1 and TRBJ2-2, with no clear D. The ends were cut back, 0 bases at V and 3 bases at J, with 15 bases in the middle. The CDR3 runs to 17 residues. CDR1 and CDR2 from the germline V gene are SGHRS and YFSETQ. CDR3 DNA sequence: TGCGCCAGCAGCTTGGTAGAGGTGCGTCGCGACACCGGGGAGCTGTTTTTT. Amino acids: CASSLVEVRRDTGELFF.

This chain joins TRBV29-1 and TRBJ2-2; 8 positions agree with TRBD2. The CDR3 totals 15 residues. Per the germline V gene, CDR1 is SQVTM and CDR2 is ANQGSEA. The V gene end was trimmed by 3 bases and the J gene end by 6 bases; junction bases not matched to a gene: 9. CDR3 loop: CSVDRGSGTSGELFF. The CDR3 DNA is TGCAGCGTTGATCGAGGTAGCGGGACGTCCGGGGAGCTGTTTTTT.

For the CDR3, the DNA is TGTGCCAGCAGCTTAATCCTAGCGGGACCCGGGGAGCTGTTTTTT. This sequence encodes CASSLILAGPGELFF. V and J are TRBV7-9 and TRBJ2-2, with 9 bases aligning to TRBD2. V shed 2 bases, J shed 6 bases, and the junction held 4 bases outside the gene matches. The V gene's germline CDR1 is SEHNR and CDR2 FQNEAQ (reference sequence). The CDR3 extends over 15 amino acids.

This clone was counted at least ten times. The chain recombines TRBV6-4 with TRBJ2-3; TRBD1 matches at 10 bases. From germline, CDR1 is MRHNA and CDR2 SNTAGT. The V gene end was trimmed by 0 bases and the J gene end by 4 bases; junction bases not matched to a gene: 1. The CDR3 is made up of 15 amino acids. The CDR3 here is CASSDSTGGADTQYF. DNA of the CDR3: TGTGCCAGCAGTGACTCGACAGGGGGCGCAGATACGCAGTATTTT.

This clone was detected once. The rearrangement joins TRBV13 to TRBJ2-5; possible D gene TRBD2, 6 bases. Germline V gene data show CDR1 as PRHDT and CDR2 as FYEKMQ (reference sequence). Trimming took off 0 bases at V and 5 bases at J, with 10 bases between the two ends. The CDR3 has 14 residues. The DNA for the CDR3 is TGTGCCAGCAGCTTAGGGGCTAGCGTGGAGACCCAGTACTTC. It codes for CASSLGASVETQYF. The whole variable domain, remainder taken from reference TRBV13 and TRBJ2-5, is AAGVIQSPRHLIKEKRETATLKCYPIPRHDTVYWYQQGPGQDPQFLISFYEKMQSDKGSIPDRFSAQQFSDYHSELNMSSLELGDSALYFCASSLGASVETQYFGPGTRLLVL.

The J gene is TRBJ2-3, the V gene TRBV7-3, with D tentatively TRBD2 (5 bases). This CDR3 has 13 amino acids. V was trimmed by 2 bases and J by 4 bases, leaving 7 bases between them. Germline assignment: CDR1 SGHTA and CDR2 FQGTGA. CDR3 coding DNA: TGTGCCAGCAGCTTAGATAGCGCAGATACGCAGTATTTT. This codes for CASSLDSADTQYF. The complete variable domain, with remaining parts taken from reference TRBV7-3 and TRBJ2-3, reads GAGVSQTPSNKVTEKGKYVELRCDPISGHTALYWYRQSLGQGPEFLIYFQGTGAADDSGLPNDRFFAVRPEGSVSTLKIQRTERGDSAVYLCASSLDSADTQYFGPGTRLTVL.

This chain joins TRBV6-5 and TRBJ2-1; tentative D call: TRBD2 (6 bases). Between the trimmed V and J ends, which lost 8 bases and 0 bases, there was a span of 11 bases. This CDR3 has 14 amino acids. Germline V lookup: CDR1 MNHEY, CDR2 SVGAGI. The CDR3 sequence: CASFGGSSYNEQFF. The CDR3 nucleotides read TGTGCCAGCTTTGGGGGGAGCTCCTACAATGAGCAGTTCTTC.

J is TRBJ1-6 and V is TRBV6-5; the D gene is possibly TRBD1 (6 bases). The germline gives CDR1 MNHEY, CDR2 SVGAGI. V lost 5 bases and J lost 6, with 11 bases in between. This CDR3 comprises 14 residues. CDR3 DNA: TGTGCCAGCAGTCACAGGGAGGGTAATTCACCCCTCCACTTT. The encoded protein is CASSHREGNSPLHF.

The CDR3 region has the DNA TGTGCCAGCTCACCAGTGCGAACAGGGCGGGGGAATGAAAAACTGTTTTTT. It yields the protein CASSPVRTGRGNEKLFF. The chain links TRBV18 to TRBJ1-4; a possible D gene is TRBD1 (6 bases). Germline lookup yields CDR1 KGHSH and CDR2 LQKENI. V was cut by 2 bases and J by 5 bases, with 18 bases left in between. The CDR3 spans 17 residues.

This sequence joins TRBV7-9 and TRBJ2-3, with D perhaps matching TRBD2 (6 bases). In germline, CDR1 is SEHNR, CDR2 FQNEAQ (reference sequence). The V end lost 2 bases, the J end lost 1 base, and 22 bases lay between the germline ends. The CDR3 has 19 residues. DNA for the CDR3: TGTGCCAGCAGCTTACTGGCTAGCGCAATAAGGGCCTGCACAGATACGCAGTATTTT. Protein sequence: CASSLLASAIRACTDTQYF.

The chain carries TRBV3-1 (or the pseudogene TRBV3-2) and TRBJ2-2; D remains ambiguous. CDR1 is LGHDT and CDR2 is YNNKEL in the germline V gene (reference sequence). CDR3 size: 12 residues. Deletions cut 4 bases from V and 6 bases from J, with 6 bases between. CDR3: CASSLSSGELFF. DNA of the CDR3: TGTGCCAGCAGCCTTTCCTCCGGGGAGCTGTTTTTT.

J is TRBJ1-6 and V is TRBV30, with TRBD1 matching over 9 bases. CDR1 is GTSNPN and CDR2 is SVGIG in the germline V gene (reference sequence). CDR3 length: 15 amino acids. The junction had 7 bases not matched to a gene; V was cut back by 3 bases and J by 7 bases. CDR3 amino acids: CAWSGVTGGNSPLHF. CDR3 in DNA: TGTGCCTGGAGCGGGGTGACAGGGGGGAATTCACCCCTCCACTTT.

This clone was seen more than once but under ten times. V and J are TRBV30 and TRBJ1-2; D ambiguous. Trimming shortened V by 0 bases and J by 6 bases, and 11 bases separated the two germline ends. The CDR3 has 13 residues. Germline loops: CDR1 GTSNPN, CDR2 SVGIG (reference sequence). The CDR3 spells CAWSVFEGHGYTF. CDR3 nucleotides: TGTGCCTGGAGTGTGTTTGAGGGCCATGGCTACACCTTC.

Details on this clone: Germline and junction disagree at one end, which may indicate a read error. The rearrangement joins TRBV9 to TRBJ1-2; D not certain. Germline CDR1 is SGDLS and CDR2 is YYNGEE. CDR3 size: 15 residues. CDR3: CASRVGDSANYGYTF. CDR3 nucleotides: TGTGCCAGCCGCGTAGGAGACTCAGCTAACTATGGCTACACCTTC.